This T cell receptor beta chain stems from a study of vaccination effects on CD4 cells after COVID-19. About the study: Sample provision by two convalescent patients occurred 16 days and one week before vaccination.

Antigen-specific CD4+ T cells expanded by the ViraFEST assay with viral peptide pools were then sequenced. Scientists isolated CD4+ T cells after an approximately 9-day culture period ended. Infection with SARS-CoV-2 occurred in the person between March and December 2020, and PCR confirmed it. Cultures had half their medium replaced with IL-2 medium on days 3 and 7. Comment on this clone: Its antigen is unknown.

Profiled with immunoSEQ multiplex PCR; TCRdb holds only in-frame clones, not every one. The top ten clones hold 30% to 45% of a sample with tens of thousands of clones, approximately 72% of them seen once. The material was CD4+ T cells from PBMCs cultured with a peptide pool, obtained before COVID-19 vaccination. This receptor was taken from a human donor who had a prior SARS-CoV-2 infection.

The DNA for the CDR3 is TGTGCCAGCAGCCAATCCCAGGGTGAAGCTTTCTTT. Encoded protein: CASSQSQGEAFF. V is TRBV5-6 and J is TRBJ1-1; TRBD1 might be the D (5 bases). The CDR3 runs 12 residues. V was pared by 4 bases and J by 7 bases, with 11 bases between. Germline V gene sequence: CDR1 SGHDT, CDR2 YYEEEE.